This TCR beta chain was sequenced during a study of blood T cell repertoires in COVID-19. Study-wide background: Acute and convalescent COVID-19 samples came from the United States, Italy and Spain. PBMCs, B-cell-depleted T cells, or T cells provided the cDNA or gDNA that made up the material.

The CDR3 has 14 residues. Germline CDR1 SGHTS, CDR2 YDEGEE. V lost 5 bases and J lost 3, with 12 bases in between. The authors' processing: It was from reference gene primer amplification that nucleated cell counts were estimated. Using immunoSEQ multiplex PCR, the repertoire was profiled, and TCRdb retains in-frame clones only, with some absent. V and J calls and clone size are given by that table; D and trimming were obtained from the DNA. The table shows 150,000 or so clones, with around 83% occurring only once. The gene calls are TRBV5-8 and TRBJ2-1; TRBD2 is a possible D gene (6 bases). This TCR came from a woman aged 80 or older with acute or convalescent COVID-19. What was sequenced was peripheral blood. CDR3 DNA sequence: TGTGCCAGCAGGTCGGACTACCACTACAATGAGCAGTTCTTC. Encoded protein: CASRSDYHYNEQFF.